This T cell receptor (beta chain) comes out of a study of chemoradiotherapy in HPV16-positive cancers. With V trimmed by 5 bases and J by 1 base, 10 bases remained unmatched. This CDR3 has 18 amino acids. CDR1 is WNHNN, CDR2 SYGVQD, per germline (reference sequence). The method was immunoSEQ multiplex PCR; TCRdb's version includes in-frame clones alone and lacks a portion of them. The sample holds approximately 27,000 clones; around 84% are singletons and the top ten take approximately 5.1%. Sample: blood, taken from a patient who underwent chemoradiotherapy. The chain has TRBV10-1 and TRBJ2-5, with TRBD2 matching over 13 bases. The receptor's source is a human donor with HPV-associated anogenital cancer. DNA of the CDR3: TGCGCCAGCAGTCAATCCCCTACTAGCGGGGGGGGCCAAGAGACCCAGTACTTC. Translating gives CASSQSPTSGGGQETQYF.